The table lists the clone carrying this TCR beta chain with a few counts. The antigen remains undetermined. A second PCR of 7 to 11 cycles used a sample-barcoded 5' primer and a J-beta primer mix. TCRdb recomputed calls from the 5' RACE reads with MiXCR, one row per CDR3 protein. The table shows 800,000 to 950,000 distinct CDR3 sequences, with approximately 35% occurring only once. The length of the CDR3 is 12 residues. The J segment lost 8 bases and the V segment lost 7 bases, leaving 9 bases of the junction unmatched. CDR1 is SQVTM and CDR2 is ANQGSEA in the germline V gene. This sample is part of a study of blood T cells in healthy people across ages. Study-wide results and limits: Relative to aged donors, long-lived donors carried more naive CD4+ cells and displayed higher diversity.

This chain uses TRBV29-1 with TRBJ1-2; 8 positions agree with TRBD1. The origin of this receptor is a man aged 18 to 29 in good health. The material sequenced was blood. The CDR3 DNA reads TGCAGCGACCTTACAGGGGGGAGAGGCTACACCTTC. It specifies CSDLTGGRGYTF.